This T cell receptor beta chain was recorded in a study of shared clonotypes between healthy human individuals. Several immunoSEQ plates received, in even portions, the genomic DNA of each subset. The data were produced by immunoSEQ multiplex PCR, yet TCRdb's version contains in-frame clones alone and is incomplete. The data show around 430,000 clones, around 75% seen once. The CDR3 length is 15 residues. Germline V gives CDR1 MNHNY, CDR2 SVGAGI (reference sequence). J was trimmed by 4 bases and V by 5 bases; bases with no gene match: 3. The sequencing sample was made of PBMCs. The rearrangement links TRBV6-6 to TRBJ1-5; 12 nucleotides align to TRBD1. This receptor was identified in a woman aged 40 to 49 in good health. Some clones in this sample may be carry-over from other donors' samples. This CDR3 reads CASSKGQGANQPQHF. CDR3 sequence (DNA): TGTGCCAGCAGTAAGGGACAGGGGGCGAATCAGCCCCAGCATTTT.